This T cell receptor beta chain was documented in a study of cytomegalovirus exposure and HLA in healthy donors. About this clone: Its antigen is not known.

Primers for the PCR totalled 60 Vbeta and 13 Jbeta. Assay: immunoSEQ multiplex PCR; the TCRdb copy retains only in-frame clones and omits some. This sample has approximately 130,000 clones; approximately 82% occur once, and the top ten carry 1.5%. Study-level findings and limits: The study designated roughly 160 TCR beta chains cytomegalovirus-associated. It was confirmed in vitro that a few of the CMV-associated chains were specific for CMV antigens.

Material for sequencing was PBMCs. This receptor was obtained from a man aged 40-55 years in good health and CMV-seronegative.

Written as DNA, the CDR3 is TGTGCCAGCAGCTCCTTAGCGGGGATCACAGATACGCAGTATTTT. The encoded protein is CASSSLAGITDTQYF. This chain uses TRBV11-2 with TRBJ2-3; 8 bases are shared with TRBD2. Per germline, CDR1 SGHAT and CDR2 FQNNGV. V lost 4 bases, J lost 2 bases, and 5 bases stayed unmatched. The CDR3 is 15 amino acids.